A selection of T cell receptor beta chains follows, all from one sample in a study of T cell repertoires in cytomegalovirus infection. These receptors have no identified antigens. TCRdb reprocessed the reads via MiXCR and lists one record per CDR3 protein. Seen here are about 740,000 distinct CDR3 sequences, around 32% observed once, and the top ten hold 15% to 20%. The sequenced sample was cultured PBMCs, obtained from culture after CMV antigen stimulation. The receptors stem from a human donor in good health (CMV status not recorded). Some clones in this sample may be carry-over from other donors' samples. CDR3s include the opening cysteine and the closing phenylalanine or tryptophan. The D gene is left open where the match is weak. Only some rows state a clone size, as once, few, many or a class for expanded clones.

v_gene	d_gene	j_gene	abundance	len	CDR3aa	CDR3nt
TRBV5-5	NA	TRBJ2-1	few	13	CASSLGPLDEQFF	TGTGCCAGCAGCTTGGGGCCACTCGATGAGCAGTTCTTC
TRBV18	NA	TRBJ1-1	few	14	CASSPGGGSTEAFF	TGTGCCAGCTCACCTGGGGGTGGTAGCACTGAAGCTTTCTTT
TRBV5-6	NA	TRBJ1-1	once	13	CASRNMEDTEAFF	TGTGCCAGCAGAAATATGGAGGACACTGAAGCTTTCTTT
TRBV27	TRBD2	TRBJ2-3	NA	15	CASSPDSILAGRRLF	TGTGCCAGCAGCCCAGACTCAATCCTAGCGGGACGTCGATTATTT
TRBV6-5	TRBD1	TRBJ2-3	NA	16	CASSDLGTGATDTQYF	TGTGCCAGCAGTGATCTCGGGACAGGGGCGACAGATACGCAGTATTTT
TRBV5-1	NA	TRBJ2-1	NA	16	CASSLYGGGNYNEQFF	TGCGCCAGCAGCTTGTACGGCGGAGGGAACTACAATGAGCAGTTCTTC
TRBV7-2	NA	TRBJ2-7	NA	13	CASSWGYSYEQYF	TGTGCCAGCAGCTGGGGATACTCCTACGAGCAGTACTTC
TRBV7-9	NA	TRBJ2-5	NA	18	CASSDAKTIQGDQETQYF	TGTGCCAGCAGCGACGCCAAAACTATACAGGGAGACCAAGAGACCCAGTACTTC
TRBV12-3/TRBV12-4	TRBD2	TRBJ2-1	few	15	CASSPGLAVQGEQFF	TGTGCCAGCAGTCCGGGACTAGCGGTTCAGGGTGAGCAGTTCTTC
TRBV2	NA	TRBJ1-5	few	16	CASSANSLADPQPQHF	TGTGCCAGCAGCGCAAACTCATTAGCCGACCCTCAGCCCCAGCATTTT
TRBV20-1	NA	TRBJ2-2	NA	14	CSASNSVPTGELFF	TGCAGTGCTAGTAACTCGGTGCCCACCGGGGAGCTGTTTTTT
TRBV7-6	TRBD2	TRBJ2-7	NA	15	CASSFAAGVGREQYF	TGTGCCAGCAGCTTTGCGGCGGGAGTCGGGCGCGAGCAGTACTTC
TRBV6-2/TRBV6-3	NA	TRBJ1-2	few	15	CASSYSAGDNYGYTF	TGTGCCAGCAGTTACTCCGCAGGGGACAACTATGGCTACACCTTC
TRBV27	NA	TRBJ2-2	few	14	CASSLGAGRRELFF	TGTGCCAGCAGTTTGGGAGCAGGGAGAAGGGAGCTGTTTTTT
TRBV12-3/TRBV12-4	TRBD2	TRBJ2-3	few	16	CASTRGAGGPSDTQYF	TGTGCCAGCACCCGGGGGGCGGGGGGGCCATCTGATACGCAGTATTTT
TRBV7-2	TRBD2	TRBJ2-5	NA	15	CASSQIVASGGTQYF	TGTGCCAGCAGCCAAATAGTGGCTAGCGGGGGGACCCAGTACTTC
TRBV7-2	NA	TRBJ2-1	many	15	CASSVSSRINNEQFF	TGTGCCAGCAGCGTTAGCTCGAGGATCAACAATGAGCAGTTCTTC
TRBV15	NA	TRBJ2-2	NA	18	CATSRDRGGGSRTGELFF	TGTGCCACCAGCAGAGATCGGGGTGGGGGGAGCCGGACCGGGGAGCTGTTTTTT
TRBV30	NA	TRBJ2-3	NA	14	CAWSVRGGTDTQYF	TGTGCCTGGAGTGTACGGGGAGGCACAGATACGCAGTATTTT
TRBV19	TRBD1	TRBJ2-3	NA	17	CASSIKGARRPTDTQYF	TGTGCCAGTAGTATAAAGGGGGCCAGGAGACCAACAGATACGCAGTATTTT
TRBV7-2	TRBD1	TRBJ1-1	few	13	CASSLMLRGQAFF	TGTGCCAGCAGCTTAATGCTCAGGGGGCAAGCTTTCTTT
TRBV11-2	NA	TRBJ1-2	NA	13	CASSTGLFYGYTF	TGTGCCAGCAGCACAGGGCTGTTCTATGGCTACACCTTC